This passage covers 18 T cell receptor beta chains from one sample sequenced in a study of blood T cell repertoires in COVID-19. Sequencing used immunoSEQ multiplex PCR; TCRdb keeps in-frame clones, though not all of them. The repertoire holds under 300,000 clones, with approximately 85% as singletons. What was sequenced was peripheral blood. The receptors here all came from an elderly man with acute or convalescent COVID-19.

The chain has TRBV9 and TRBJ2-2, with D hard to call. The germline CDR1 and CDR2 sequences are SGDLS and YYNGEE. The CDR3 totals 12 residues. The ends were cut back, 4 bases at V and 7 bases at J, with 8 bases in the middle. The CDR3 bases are TGTGCCAGCAGCCCCTATGGCGGGGAGCTGTTTTTT. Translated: CASSPYGGELFF.

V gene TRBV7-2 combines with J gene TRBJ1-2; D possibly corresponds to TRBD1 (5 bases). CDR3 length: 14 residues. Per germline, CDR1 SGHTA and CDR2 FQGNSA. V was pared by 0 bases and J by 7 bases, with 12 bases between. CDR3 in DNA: TGTGCCAGCAGCTTAGCTATGAGGGGAGGTGGCTACACCTTC. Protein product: CASSLAMRGGGYTF. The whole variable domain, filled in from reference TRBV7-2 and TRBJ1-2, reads GAGVSQSPSNKVTEKGKDVELRCDPISGHTALYWYRQSLGQGLEFLIYFQGNSAPDKSGLPSDRFSAERTGGSVSTLTIQRTQQEDSAVYLCASSLAMRGGGYTFGSGTRLTVV.

CDR3 residues: CASSLRYYEQYF. CDR3 coding DNA: TGTGCCAGCAGTTTACGCTACTACGAGCAGTACTTC. The chain combines TRBV12-3 or TRBV12-4 with TRBJ2-7; D is ambiguous. The CDR3 covers 12 residues. Trimming removed 2 bases from V and 3 bases from J, with 5 bases in between.

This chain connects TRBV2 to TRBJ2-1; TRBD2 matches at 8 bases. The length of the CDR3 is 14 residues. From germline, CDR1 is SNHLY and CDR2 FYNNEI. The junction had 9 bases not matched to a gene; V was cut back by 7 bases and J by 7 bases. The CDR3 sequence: CASNTGGPGNEQFF. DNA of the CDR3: TGTGCCAGCAACACGGGAGGGCCGGGAAATGAGCAGTTCTTC.

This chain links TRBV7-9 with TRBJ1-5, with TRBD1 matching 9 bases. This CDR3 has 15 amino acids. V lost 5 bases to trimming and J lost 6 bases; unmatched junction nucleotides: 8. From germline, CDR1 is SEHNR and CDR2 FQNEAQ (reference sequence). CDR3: CASSPSGQGSQPQHF. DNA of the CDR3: TGTGCCAGCAGCCCGTCGGGACAGGGAAGTCAGCCCCAGCATTTT.

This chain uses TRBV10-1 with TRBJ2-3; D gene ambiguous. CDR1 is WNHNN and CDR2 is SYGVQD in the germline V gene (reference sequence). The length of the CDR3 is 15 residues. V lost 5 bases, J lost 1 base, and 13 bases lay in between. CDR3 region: CASSFNTVGTDTQYF. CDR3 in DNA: TGCGCCAGCAGTTTTAATACTGTGGGCACAGATACGCAGTATTTT.

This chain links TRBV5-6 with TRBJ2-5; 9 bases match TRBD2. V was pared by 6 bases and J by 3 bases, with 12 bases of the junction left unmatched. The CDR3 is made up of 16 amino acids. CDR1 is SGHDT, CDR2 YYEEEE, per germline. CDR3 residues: CASTSLLSGRKETQYF. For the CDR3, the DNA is TGTGCCAGCACCTCACTTCTGAGCGGGAGGAAAGAGACCCAGTACTTC.

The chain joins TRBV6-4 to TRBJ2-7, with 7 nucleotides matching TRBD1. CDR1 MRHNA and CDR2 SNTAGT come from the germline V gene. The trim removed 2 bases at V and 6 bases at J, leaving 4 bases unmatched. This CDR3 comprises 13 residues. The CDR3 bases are TGTGCCAGCAGTGACACACAGGGGAGCGAGCAGTACTTC. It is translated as CASSDTQGSEQYF.

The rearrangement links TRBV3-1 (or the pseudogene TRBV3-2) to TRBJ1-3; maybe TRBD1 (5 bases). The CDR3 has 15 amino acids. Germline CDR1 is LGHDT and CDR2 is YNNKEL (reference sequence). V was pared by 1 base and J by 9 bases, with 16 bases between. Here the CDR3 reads CASSQGQLGLSTIYF. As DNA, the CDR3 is TGTGCCAGCAGCCAAGGGCAGCTGGGGCTTTCCACCATATATTTT.

CDR3 DNA: TGTGCCAGCAGCCCTGGTGCGAAGCAGTTCTTC. It translates to CASSPGAKQFF. The chain uses TRBV7-3 and TRBJ2-1; D unresolved. With 5 bases removed from V and 11 bases from J, the gap between germline ends came to 10 bases. The CDR3 runs 11 residues. CDR1 is SGHTA and CDR2 is FQGTGA in the germline V gene.

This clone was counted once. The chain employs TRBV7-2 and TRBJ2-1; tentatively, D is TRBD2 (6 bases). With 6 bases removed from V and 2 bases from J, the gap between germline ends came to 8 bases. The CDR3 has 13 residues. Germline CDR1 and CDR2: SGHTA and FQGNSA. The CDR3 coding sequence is TGTGCCAGCAGAAGACTAGCCTACAATGAGCAGTTCTTC. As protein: CASRRLAYNEQFF.

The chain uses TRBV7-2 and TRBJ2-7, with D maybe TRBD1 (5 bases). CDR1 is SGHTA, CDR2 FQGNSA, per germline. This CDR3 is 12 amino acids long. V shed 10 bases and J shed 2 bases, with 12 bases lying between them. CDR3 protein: CATRQGTYEQYF. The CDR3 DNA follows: TGTGCCACTAGGCAGGGAACCTACGAGCAGTACTTC.

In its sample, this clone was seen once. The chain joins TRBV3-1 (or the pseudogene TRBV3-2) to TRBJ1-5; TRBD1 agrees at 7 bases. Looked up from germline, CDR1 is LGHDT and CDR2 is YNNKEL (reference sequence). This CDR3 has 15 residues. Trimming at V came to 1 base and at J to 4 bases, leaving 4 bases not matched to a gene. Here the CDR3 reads CASSQAGTDNQPQHF. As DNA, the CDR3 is TGTGCCAGCAGCCAAGCGGGGACAGATAATCAGCCCCAGCATTTT.

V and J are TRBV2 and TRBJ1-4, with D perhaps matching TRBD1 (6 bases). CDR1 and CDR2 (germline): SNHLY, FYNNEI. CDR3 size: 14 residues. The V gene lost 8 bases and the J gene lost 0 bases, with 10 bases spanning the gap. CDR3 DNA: TGTGCCAGCTCAGGGGTCACAACTAATGAAAAACTGTTTTTT. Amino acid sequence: CASSGVTTNEKLFF.

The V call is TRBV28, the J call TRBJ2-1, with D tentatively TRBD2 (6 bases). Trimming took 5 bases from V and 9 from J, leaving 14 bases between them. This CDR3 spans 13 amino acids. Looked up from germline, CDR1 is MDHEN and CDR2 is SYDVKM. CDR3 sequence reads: CASSVGVGGEQFF. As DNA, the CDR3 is TGTGCCAGCAGTGTAGGTGTGGGGGGTGAGCAGTTCTTC.

The CDR3 protein is CASSTGGFNQPQHF. CDR3 DNA sequence: TGTGCCAGCAGCACAGGGGGATTCAATCAGCCCCAGCATTTT. The rearrangement links TRBV7-8 to TRBJ1-5; 8 bases are a match to TRBD1. This CDR3 comprises 14 residues. Germline V gene sequence: CDR1 SGHVS, CDR2 FQNEAQ. The V and J ends lost 5 bases and 3 bases, in that order; junction bases with no gene match: 3.

CDR3 residues: CASSPGTGNTGELFF. The CDR3 DNA reads as TGCGCCAGCAGTCCCGGGACAGGGAACACCGGGGAGCTGTTTTTT. The V and J genes are TRBV5-1 and TRBJ2-2; 8 nucleotides agree with TRBD1. This CDR3 comprises 15 residues. V lost 5 bases to trimming and J lost 1 base; unmatched junction nucleotides: 4. Germline CDR1 and CDR2: SGHRS and YFSETQ.

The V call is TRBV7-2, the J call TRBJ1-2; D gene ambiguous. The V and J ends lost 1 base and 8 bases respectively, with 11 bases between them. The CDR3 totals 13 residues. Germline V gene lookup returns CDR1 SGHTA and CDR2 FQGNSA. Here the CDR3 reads CASSLEMAVGYTF. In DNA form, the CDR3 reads TGTGCCAGCAGCTTAGAGATGGCCGTCGGCTACACCTTC. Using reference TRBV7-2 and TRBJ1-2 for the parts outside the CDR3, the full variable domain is GAGVSQSPSNKVTEKGKDVELRCDPISGHTALYWYRQSLGQGLEFLIYFQGNSAPDKSGLPSDRFSAERTGGSVSTLTIQRTQQEDSAVYLCASSLEMAVGYTFGSGTRLTVV.